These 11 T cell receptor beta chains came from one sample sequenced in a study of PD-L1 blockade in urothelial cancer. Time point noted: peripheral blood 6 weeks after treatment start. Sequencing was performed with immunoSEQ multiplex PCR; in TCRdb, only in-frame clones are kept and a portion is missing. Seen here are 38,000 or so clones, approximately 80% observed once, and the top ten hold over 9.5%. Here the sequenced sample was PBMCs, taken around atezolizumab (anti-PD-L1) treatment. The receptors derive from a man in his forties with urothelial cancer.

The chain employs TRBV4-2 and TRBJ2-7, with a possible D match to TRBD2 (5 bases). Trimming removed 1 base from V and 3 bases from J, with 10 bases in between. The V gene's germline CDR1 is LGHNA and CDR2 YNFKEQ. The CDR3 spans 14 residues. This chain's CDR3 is CASSQGPGLYEQYF. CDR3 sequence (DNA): TGTGCCAGCAGCCAAGGACCCGGACTCTACGAGCAGTACTTC.

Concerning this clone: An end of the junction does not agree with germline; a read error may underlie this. For the CDR3, the DNA is TGTGCCAGTAGCTTGAATCAGGGGATCCAAGAGACCCAGTACTTC. Translated: CASSLNQGIQETQYF. The rearrangement links TRBV5-4 to TRBJ2-5; tentative D call: TRBD1 (6 bases). The germline gives CDR1 SGHNT, CDR2 YYREEE (reference sequence). This CDR3 has 15 amino acids.

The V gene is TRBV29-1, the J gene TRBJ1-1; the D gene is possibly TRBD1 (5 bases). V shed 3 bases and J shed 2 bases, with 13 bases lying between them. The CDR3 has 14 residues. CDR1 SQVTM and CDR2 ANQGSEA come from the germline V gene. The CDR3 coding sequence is TGCAGCGTTGACTCGGGGGTCGGAAACACTGAAGCTTTCTTT. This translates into CSVDSGVGNTEAFF. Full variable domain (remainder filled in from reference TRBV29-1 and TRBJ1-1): SAVISQKPSRDICQRGTSLTIQCQVDSQVTMMFWYRQQPGQSLTLIATANQGSEATYESGFVIDKFPISRPNLTFSTLTVSNMSPEDSSIYLCSVDSGVGNTEAFFGQGTRLTVV.

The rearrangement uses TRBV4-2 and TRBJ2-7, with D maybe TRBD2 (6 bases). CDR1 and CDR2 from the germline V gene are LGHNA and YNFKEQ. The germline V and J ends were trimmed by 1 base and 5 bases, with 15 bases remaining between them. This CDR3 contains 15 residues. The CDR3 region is CASSQVSSGLNEQYF. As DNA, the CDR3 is TGTGCCAGCAGCCAAGTATCCAGCGGGCTCAACGAGCAGTACTTC.

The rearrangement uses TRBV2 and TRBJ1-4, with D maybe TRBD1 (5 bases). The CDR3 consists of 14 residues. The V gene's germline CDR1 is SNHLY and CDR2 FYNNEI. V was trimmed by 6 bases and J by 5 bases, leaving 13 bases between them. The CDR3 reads CASRDGRVNEKLFF. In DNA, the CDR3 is TGTGCCAGCAGGGACGGCAGGGTAAATGAAAAACTGTTTTTT.

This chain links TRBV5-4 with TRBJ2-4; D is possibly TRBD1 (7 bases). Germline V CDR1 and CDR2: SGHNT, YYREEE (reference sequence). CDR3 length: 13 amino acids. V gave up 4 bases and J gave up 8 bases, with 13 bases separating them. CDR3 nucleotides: TGTGCCAGCAGCGTTGACAGGGAGGACATTCAGTACTTC. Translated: CASSVDREDIQYF. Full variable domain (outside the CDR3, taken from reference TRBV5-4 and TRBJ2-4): ETGVTQSPTHLIKTRGQQVTLRCSSQSGHNTVSWYQQALGQGPQFIFQYYREEENGRGNFPPRFSGLQFPNYSSELNVNALELDDSALYLCASSVDREDIQYFGAGTRLSVL.

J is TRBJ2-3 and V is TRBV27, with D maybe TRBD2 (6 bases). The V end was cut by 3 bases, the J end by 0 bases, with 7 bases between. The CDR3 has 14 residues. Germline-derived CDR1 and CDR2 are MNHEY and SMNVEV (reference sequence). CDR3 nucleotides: TGTGCCAGCAGTTTGCGGGATAGCACAGATACGCAGTATTTT. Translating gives CASSLRDSTDTQYF.

In nucleotides, the CDR3 is TGTGCCAGCGGGAGCGCGGGTCCCGGGGGGGGTGAGCAGTTCTTC. It yields the protein CASGSAGPGGGEQFF. V usage is TRBV5-6 and J usage is TRBJ2-1; 8 bases are a match to TRBD2. The germline V gene has CDR1 SGHDT and CDR2 YYEEEE. The CDR3 is made up of 15 amino acids. Losses at the gene ends were 7 bases for V and 9 bases for J; bases not matched to a gene: 15.

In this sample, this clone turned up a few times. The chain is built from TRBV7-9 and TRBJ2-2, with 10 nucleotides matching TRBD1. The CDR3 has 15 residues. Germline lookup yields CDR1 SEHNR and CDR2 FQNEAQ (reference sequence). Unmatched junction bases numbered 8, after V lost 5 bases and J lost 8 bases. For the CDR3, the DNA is TGTGCCAGCAGCCTCCGGGACAGGGGAATGGGGGAGCTGTTTTTT. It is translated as CASSLRDRGMGELFF.

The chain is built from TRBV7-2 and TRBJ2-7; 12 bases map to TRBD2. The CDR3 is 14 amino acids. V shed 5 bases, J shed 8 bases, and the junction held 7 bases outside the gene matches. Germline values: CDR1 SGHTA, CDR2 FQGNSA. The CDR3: CASSPGLAGTKQYF. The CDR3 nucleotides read TGTGCCAGCAGCCCGGGACTAGCGGGTACGAAGCAGTACTTC.

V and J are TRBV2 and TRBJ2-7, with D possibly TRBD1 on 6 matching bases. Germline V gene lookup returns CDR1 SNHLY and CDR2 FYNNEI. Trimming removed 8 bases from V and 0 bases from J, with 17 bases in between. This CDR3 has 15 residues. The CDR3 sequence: CASSPDRRSSYEQYF. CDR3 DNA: TGTGCCAGCTCACCTGACAGGAGGAGCTCCTACGAGCAGTACTTC.